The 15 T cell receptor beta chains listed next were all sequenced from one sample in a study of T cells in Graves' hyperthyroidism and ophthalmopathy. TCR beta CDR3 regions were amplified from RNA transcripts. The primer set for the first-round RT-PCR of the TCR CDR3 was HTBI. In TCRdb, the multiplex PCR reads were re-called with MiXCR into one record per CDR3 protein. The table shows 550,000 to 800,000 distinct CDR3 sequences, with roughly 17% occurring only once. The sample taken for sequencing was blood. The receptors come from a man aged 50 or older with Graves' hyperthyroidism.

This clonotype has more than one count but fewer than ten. The CDR3 spells CATTWGAEGTDTQYF. CDR3 bases: TGCGCCACCACCTGGGGGGCAGAGGGCACAGATACGCAGTATTTT. The chain recombines TRBV10-2 with TRBJ2-3; D tentatively reads TRBD1 or TRBD2 (6 bases each). This CDR3 has 15 residues. Germline V gives CDR1 WSHSY, CDR2 SAAADI. Trimming took 10 bases from V and 1 from J, leaving 18 bases between them.

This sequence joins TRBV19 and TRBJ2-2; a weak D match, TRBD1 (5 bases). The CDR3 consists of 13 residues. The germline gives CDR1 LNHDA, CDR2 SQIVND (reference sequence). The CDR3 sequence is CAGMGPNTGELFF. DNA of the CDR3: TGTGCAGGGATGGGGCCGAACACCGGGGAGCTGTTTTTT.

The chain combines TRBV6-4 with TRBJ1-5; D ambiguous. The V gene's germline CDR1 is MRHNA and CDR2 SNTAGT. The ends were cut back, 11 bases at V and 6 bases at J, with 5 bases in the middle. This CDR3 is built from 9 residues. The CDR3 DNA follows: TGTGCCGAGGGTCAGCCCCAGCATTTT. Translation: CAEGQPQHF.

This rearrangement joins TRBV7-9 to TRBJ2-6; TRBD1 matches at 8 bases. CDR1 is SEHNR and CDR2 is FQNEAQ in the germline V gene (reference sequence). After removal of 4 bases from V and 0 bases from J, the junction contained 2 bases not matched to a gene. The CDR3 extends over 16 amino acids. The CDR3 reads CASSSTGGSGANVLTF. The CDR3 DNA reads TGTGCCAGCAGCTCAACAGGGGGCTCTGGGGCCAACGTCCTGACTTTC. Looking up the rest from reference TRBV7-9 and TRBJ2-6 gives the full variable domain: DTGVSQNPRHKITKRGQNVTFRCDPISEHNRLYWYRQTLGQGPEFLTYFQNEAQLEKSRLLSDRFSAERPKGSFSTLEIQRTEQGDSAMYLCASSSTGGSGANVLTFGAGSRLTVL.

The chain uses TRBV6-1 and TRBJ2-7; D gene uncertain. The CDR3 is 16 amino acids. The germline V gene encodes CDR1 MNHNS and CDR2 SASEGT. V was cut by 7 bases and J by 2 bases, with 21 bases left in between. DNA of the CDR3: TGTGCCAGCATCGTCCACGACATCTCCAAAACCTACGAGCAGTACTTC. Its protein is CASIVHDISKTYEQYF.

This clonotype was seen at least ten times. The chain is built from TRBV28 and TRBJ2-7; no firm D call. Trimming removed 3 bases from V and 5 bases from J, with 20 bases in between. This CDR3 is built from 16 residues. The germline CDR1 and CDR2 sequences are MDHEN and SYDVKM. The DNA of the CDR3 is TGTGCCAGCAGTTTGGCGCAGAGTCCTCTAATGGACGAGCAGTACTTC. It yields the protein CASSLAQSPLMDEQYF.

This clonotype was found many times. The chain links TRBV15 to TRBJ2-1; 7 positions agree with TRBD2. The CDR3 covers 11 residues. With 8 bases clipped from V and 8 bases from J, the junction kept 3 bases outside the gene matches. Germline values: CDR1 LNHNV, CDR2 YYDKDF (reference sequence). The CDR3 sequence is CATRGGDEQFF. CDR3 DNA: TGTGCCACCCGGGGAGGGGATGAGCAGTTCTTC.

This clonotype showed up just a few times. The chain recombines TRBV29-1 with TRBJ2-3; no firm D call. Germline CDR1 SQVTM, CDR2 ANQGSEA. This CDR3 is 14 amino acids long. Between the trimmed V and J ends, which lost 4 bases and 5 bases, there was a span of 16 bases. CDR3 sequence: CSVVGGNLGDTQYF. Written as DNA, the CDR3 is TGCAGCGTTGTGGGCGGCAATCTGGGAGATACGCAGTATTTT.

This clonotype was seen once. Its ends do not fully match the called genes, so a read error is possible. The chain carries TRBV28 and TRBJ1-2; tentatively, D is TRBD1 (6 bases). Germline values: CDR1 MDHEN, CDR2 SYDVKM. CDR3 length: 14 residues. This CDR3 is CASFPSRGLYGHTF. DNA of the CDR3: TGTGCCAGCTTTCCCTCCAGGGGTCTGTATGGCCACACCTTC.

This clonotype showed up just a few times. CDR3 loop: CASSLEVSGELFF. DNA for the CDR3: TGTGCCAGCAGCTTAGAGGTCAGCGGGGAGCTGTTTTTT. This chain uses TRBV7-8 with TRBJ2-2; D is undetermined. The CDR3 has 13 residues. V shed 1 base and J shed 7 bases, with 7 bases lying between them. CDR1 is SGHVS and CDR2 is FQNEAQ in the germline V gene. The whole variable domain, filled in from reference TRBV7-8 and TRBJ2-2, reads GAGVSQSPRYKVAKRGQDVALRCDPISGHVSLFWYQQALGQGPEFLTYFQNEAQLDKSGLPSDRFFAERPEGSVSTLKIQRTQQEDSAVYLCASSLEVSGELFFGEGSRLTVL.

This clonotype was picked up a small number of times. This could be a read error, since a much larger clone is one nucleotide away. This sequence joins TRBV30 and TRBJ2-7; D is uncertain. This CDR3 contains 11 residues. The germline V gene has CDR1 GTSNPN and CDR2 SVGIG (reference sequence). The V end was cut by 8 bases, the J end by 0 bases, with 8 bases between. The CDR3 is CARIDSYEQYF. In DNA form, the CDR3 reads TGTGCCAGGATCGACTCCTACGAGCAGTACTTC.

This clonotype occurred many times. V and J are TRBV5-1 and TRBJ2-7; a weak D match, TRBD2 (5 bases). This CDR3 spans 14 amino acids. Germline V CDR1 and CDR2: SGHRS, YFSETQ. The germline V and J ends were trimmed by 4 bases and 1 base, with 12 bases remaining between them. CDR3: CASSSPRVSYEQYF. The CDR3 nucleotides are TGCGCCAGCAGCAGTCCGAGGGTATCCTACGAGCAGTACTTC. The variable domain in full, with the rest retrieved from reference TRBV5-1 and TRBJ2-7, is KAGVTQTPRYLIKTRGQQVTLSCSPISGHRSVSWYQQTPGQGLQFLFEYFSETQRNKGNFPGRFSGRQFSNSRSEMNVSTLELGDSALYLCASSSPRVSYEQYFGPGTRLTVT.

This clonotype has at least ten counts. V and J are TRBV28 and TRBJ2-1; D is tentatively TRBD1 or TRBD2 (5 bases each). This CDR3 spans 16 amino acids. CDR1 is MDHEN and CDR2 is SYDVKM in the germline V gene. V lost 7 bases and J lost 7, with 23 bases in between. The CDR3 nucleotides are TGTGCCAGCACCTCTTCCGGGACGGGTTTTCAGAATGAGCAGTTCTTC. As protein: CASTSSGTGFQNEQFF.

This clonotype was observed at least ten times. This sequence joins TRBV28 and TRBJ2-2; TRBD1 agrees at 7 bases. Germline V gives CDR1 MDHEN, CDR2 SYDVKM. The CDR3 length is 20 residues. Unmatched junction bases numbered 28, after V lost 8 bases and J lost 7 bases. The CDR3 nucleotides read TGTGCCAGCCAGCCCCCTAGGACAGGAATCCTTCATTCCTCTGGCGGGGAGCTGTTTTTT. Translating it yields CASQPPRTGILHSSGGELFF.

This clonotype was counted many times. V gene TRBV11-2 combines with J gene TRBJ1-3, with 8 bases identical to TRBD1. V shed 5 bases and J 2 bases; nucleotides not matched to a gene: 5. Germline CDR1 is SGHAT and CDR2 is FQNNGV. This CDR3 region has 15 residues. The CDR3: CASSLQGGAGNTIYF. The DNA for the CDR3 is TGTGCCAGCAGCCTACAGGGGGGGGCTGGAAACACCATATATTTT.